Shown below are 27 T cell receptor beta chains from a single sample sequenced in a study of shared clonotypes between healthy human individuals. Naive CD8 cells, CD45RO-negative and positively selected for CCR7, excluded terminally differentiated effector memory CD45RA+ cells. Clones were read by immunoSEQ multiplex PCR, and TCRdb kept only the in-frame ones, dropping some. The sample contains about 680,000 clones, 92% of which appear only once. Sequencing was performed on naive CD8+ T cells sorted from blood. The source of these receptors is a man aged 30-40 years in good health.

The chain couples TRBV5-6 to TRBJ1-5, with TRBD1 matching 9 bases. V lost 4 bases to trimming and J lost 10 bases; unmatched junction nucleotides: 6. Germline values: CDR1 SGHDT, CDR2 YYEEEE. The CDR3 is 13 residues long. CDR3 residues: CASSTHRGQPQHF. The CDR3 nucleotides are TGTGCCAGCAGCACCCACAGGGGGCAACCCCAGCATTTT.

The chain is built from TRBV7-6 and TRBJ2-3; 9 positions agree with TRBD1. The germline CDR1 and CDR2 sequences are SGHVS and FNYEAQ. J lost 2 bases, V lost 5 bases, and 11 bases had no gene match. The length of the CDR3 is 17 residues. The chain's CDR3 is CASSVGTGLTLTDTQYF. DNA for the CDR3: TGTGCCAGCAGCGTCGGGACAGGGCTAACACTCACAGATACGCAGTATTTT.

The V and J genes are TRBV12-5 and TRBJ2-7, with 8 bases that match TRBD1. Looked up from germline, CDR1 is LGHNT and CDR2 is FRNRAP. The CDR3 is 15 residues long. V was pared by 0 bases and J by 5 bases, with 6 bases of the junction left unmatched. The CDR3 DNA reads TGTGCTAGTGGTTTGGTGCTGGACAGGGTGCACGAGCAGTACTTC. It encodes CASGLVLDRVHEQYF.

The chain employs TRBV6-1 and TRBJ2-1; TRBD1 matches at 7 bases. There are 14 residues in the CDR3. V gave up 3 bases and J gave up 5 bases; unmatched junction bases: 4. The germline V gene has CDR1 MNHNS and CDR2 SASEGT. CDR3 in amino acids: CASSETGRDNEQFF. CDR3 DNA: TGTGCCAGCAGTGAGACAGGGAGAGACAATGAGCAGTTCTTC.

The J gene is TRBJ2-7, the V gene TRBV15, with D possibly being TRBD2 (6 bases). CDR1 LNHNV and CDR2 YYDKDF come from the germline V gene (reference sequence). The CDR3 spans 14 residues. Deletions cut 0 bases from V and 3 bases from J, with 9 bases between. CDR3: CATSRDGGNYEQYF. In nucleotides, the CDR3 is TGTGCCACCAGCAGAGATGGCGGGAACTACGAGCAGTACTTC.

This sequence joins TRBV7-8 and TRBJ2-5, with D perhaps matching TRBD2 (5 bases). There are 18 residues in the CDR3. Trimming left V 3 bases short and J 3 bases short, with 23 bases between. CDR1 is SGHVS and CDR2 is FQNEAQ in the germline V gene. Here the CDR3 DNA reads TGTGCCAGCAGCTTCTCCGCGCTAGCCAGCCCCCGAAAAGAGACCCAGTACTTC. It is translated as CASSFSALASPRKETQYF.

J is TRBJ2-5 and V is TRBV10-3, with D possibly matching TRBD2 (5 bases). This CDR3 has 13 amino acids. The V end was cut by 3 bases, the J end by 4 bases, with 9 bases between. Germline V gives CDR1 ENHRY, CDR2 SYGVKD. The CDR3 protein is CAISDIAGETQYF. The CDR3 DNA reads TGTGCCATCAGTGATATTGCGGGAGAGACCCAGTACTTC.

This clone was seen just once. The chain combines TRBV13 with TRBJ2-1, with a possible D match to TRBD2 (5 bases). Germline V gives CDR1 PRHDT, CDR2 FYEKMQ (reference sequence). The CDR3 length is 16 residues. Trimming left V 5 bases short and J 0 bases short, with 14 bases between. Here the CDR3 reads CASSGISATSYNEQFF. CDR3 nucleotide sequence: TGTGCCAGCAGCGGAATTAGCGCAACCTCCTACAATGAGCAGTTCTTC.

Concerning this clone itself: The sample holds other DNA sequences that translate to the same CDR3. This rearrangement joins TRBV29-1 to TRBJ2-1; D unresolved. The CDR3 length is 13 residues. Trimming removed 1 base from V and 0 bases from J, with 4 bases in between. Germline lookup yields CDR1 SQVTM and CDR2 ANQGSEA. This CDR3 reads CSVEGGSYNEQFF. The CDR3 nucleotides are TGCAGCGTTGAAGGGGGCTCCTACAATGAGCAGTTCTTC.

The rearrangement links TRBV5-8 to TRBJ1-1; 9 nucleotides agree with TRBD1. The V segment lost 4 bases and the J segment 7 bases; nucleotides outside the gene matches: 2. Germline-derived CDR1 and CDR2 are SGHTS and YDEGEE. This CDR3 spans 12 amino acids. The CDR3 DNA is TGTGCCAGCAGCCTGGACAGGGGTGAAGCTTTCTTT. This gives the protein CASSLDRGEAFF. The whole variable domain, remainder taken from reference TRBV5-8 and TRBJ1-1, is EAGVTQSPTHLIKTRGQQATLRCSPISGHTSVYWYQQALGLGLQFLLWYDEGEERNRGNFPPRFSGRQFPNYSSELNVNALELEDSALYLCASSLDRGEAFFGQGTRLTVV.

The chain combines TRBV4-1 with TRBJ1-2; 9 bases map to TRBD1. This CDR3 is 15 amino acids long. Germline loops: CDR1 MGHRA, CDR2 YSYEKL. V gave up 1 base and J gave up 7 bases; unmatched junction bases: 7. The CDR3 loop reads CASSQAGGDRVGYTF. CDR3 in DNA: TGCGCCAGCAGCCAAGCTGGGGGGGACAGGGTTGGCTACACCTTC.

Comment on this clone: The same CDR3 also results from other DNA sequences found in this sample. The chain's CDR3 is CSVEQDRPYEQYF. CDR3 DNA sequence: TGCAGCGTTGAACAGGACCGACCCTACGAGCAGTACTTC. The V and J genes are TRBV29-1 and TRBJ2-7; no reliable D call. Per the germline V gene, CDR1 is SQVTM and CDR2 is ANQGSEA. Between the trimmed V and J ends, which lost 2 bases and 2 bases, there was a span of 10 bases. The CDR3 is made up of 13 amino acids.

The chain uses TRBV4-3 and TRBJ2-7; TRBD1 is a possible D gene (7 bases). The CDR3 has 15 amino acids. V was pared by 0 bases and J by 2 bases, with 11 bases between. Germline lookup yields CDR1 LGHNA and CDR2 YSLEER. This CDR3 reads CASSQDRGRTYEQYF. The CDR3 DNA reads TGCGCCAGCAGCCAAGACAGGGGGAGGACCTACGAGCAGTACTTC.

This clone appeared once. The chain is built from TRBV6-6 and TRBJ2-1; 7 nucleotides align to TRBD2. Germline CDR1 and CDR2: MNHNY and SVGAGI (reference sequence). CDR3 length equals 14 residues. Trimming removed 1 base from V and 8 bases from J; junction bases left unmatched: 5. The CDR3 here is CASSYFGTTDEQFF. For the CDR3, the DNA is TGTGCCAGCAGTTACTTCGGGACTACTGATGAGCAGTTCTTC.

The chain carries TRBV28 and TRBJ1-4, with D maybe TRBD1 (5 bases). V lost 9 bases to trimming and J lost 8 bases, with 22 bases between them. Germline assignment: CDR1 MDHEN and CDR2 SYDVKM. CDR3 size: 15 residues. CDR3 amino acids: CASSTEAGRNEKLFF. The CDR3 region has the DNA TGTGCCAGTTCGACGGAGGCAGGGCGGAACGAAAAACTGTTTTTT.

CDR3 region: CASSVWGVDTDTQYF. CDR3 nucleotides: TGTGCCAGCAGCGTTTGGGGGGTCGACACAGATACGCAGTATTTT. The rearrangement links TRBV9 to TRBJ2-3; possibly TRBD2 for D (6 bases). The germline CDR1 and CDR2 sequences are SGDLS and YYNGEE. Deletions cut 2 bases from V and 2 bases from J, with 12 bases between. The CDR3 is 15 amino acids.

The CDR3 sequence is CASSLVGREYEQYF. The CDR3 coding sequence is TGCGCCAGCAGCTTGGTCGGCAGGGAGTACGAGCAGTACTTC. The J gene is TRBJ2-7, the V gene TRBV5-1, with D tentatively TRBD1 or TRBD2 (5 bases each). Germline V gene sequence: CDR1 SGHRS, CDR2 YFSETQ. CDR3 length: 14 amino acids. Deletions cut 0 bases from V and 4 bases from J, with 11 bases between.

This chain uses TRBV9 with TRBJ2-3; TRBD2 aligns across 12 bases. V dropped 0 bases and J dropped 3; count of bases not matched to a gene: 5. This CDR3 has 17 residues. Germline V lookup: CDR1 SGDLS, CDR2 YYNGEE. The CDR3 DNA sequence: TGTGCCAGCAGCGTAGATCTGGGACTAGCGGGTACAGATACGCAGTATTTT. This codes for CASSVDLGLAGTDTQYF.

The chain has TRBV25-1 and TRBJ2-7, with D hard to call. Trimming removed 4 bases at V and 6 bases at J, with 10 bases between. The germline CDR1 and CDR2 sequences are MGHDK and SYGVNS. The CDR3 has 12 residues. CDR3 loop: CASSGGIGEQYF. DNA for the CDR3: TGTGCCAGCAGTGGGGGAATCGGCGAGCAGTACTTC.

The chain employs TRBV15 and TRBJ2-1; 7 bases match TRBD2. V lost 4 bases, J lost 3 bases, and 18 bases stayed unmatched. The V gene's germline CDR1 is LNHNV and CDR2 YYDKDF (reference sequence). CDR3 length: 19 residues. CDR3 nucleotide sequence: TGTGCCACCAGCACCCACTTATTAGCGGGCCAGACCGACTACAATGAGCAGTTCTTC. Its translation: CATSTHLLAGQTDYNEQFF.

The rearrangement links TRBV7-9 to TRBJ2-1; 11 bases line up with TRBD2. CDR1 and CDR2 from the germline V gene are SEHNR and FQNEAQ (reference sequence). The CDR3 extends over 16 amino acids. The trim removed 6 bases at V and 4 bases at J, leaving 8 bases unmatched. CDR3 in DNA: TGTGCCAGCAGAGGACCCGGGACTAGCGGTTACAATGAGCAGTTCTTC. Protein product: CASRGPGTSGYNEQFF.

The V and J genes are TRBV7-6 and TRBJ2-7; 9 nucleotides align to TRBD1. V shed 0 bases and J 3 bases; nucleotides not matched to a gene: 6. The V gene's germline CDR1 is SGHVS and CDR2 FNYEAQ. The CDR3 covers 16 residues. The CDR3 DNA reads TGTGCCAGCAGCTTAGCGGGGACAGGGACGCACTACGAGCAGTACTTC. Protein: CASSLAGTGTHYEQYF.

V gene TRBV28 combines with J gene TRBJ2-1; 7 bases fit TRBD2. The CDR3 has 14 amino acids. Germline values: CDR1 MDHEN, CDR2 SYDVKM. V shed 6 bases, J shed 8 bases, and the junction held 10 bases outside the gene matches. CDR3 residues: CASSHGLVWHEQFF. CDR3 in DNA: TGTGCCAGCAGCCACGGACTAGTTTGGCATGAGCAGTTCTTC.

This rearrangement joins TRBV10-3 to TRBJ1-5; D is unclear. The length of the CDR3 is 14 residues. V was shortened by 0 bases and J by 5 bases, with 8 bases between the two germline ends. The germline V gene has CDR1 ENHRY and CDR2 SYGVKD. The CDR3 reads CAISESKGYQPQHF. CDR3 nucleotide sequence: TGTGCCATCAGTGAGTCGAAAGGATATCAGCCCCAGCATTTT.

The gene calls are TRBV10-3 and TRBJ2-7; 9 nucleotides line up with TRBD2. CDR3 length: 13 amino acids. Germline V gene sequence: CDR1 ENHRY, CDR2 SYGVKD. With 10 bases clipped from V and 6 bases from J, the junction kept 10 bases outside the gene matches. The CDR3 protein is CASKLAGVVEQYF. CDR3 nucleotides: TGTGCCAGTAAGTTAGCGGGAGTGGTCGAGCAGTACTTC.

This chain links TRBV14 with TRBJ2-1; D possibly corresponds to TRBD1 (6 bases). This CDR3 is 14 amino acids long. V lost 3 bases, J lost 3 bases, and 9 bases lay in between. Germline V gene sequence: CDR1 SGHDN, CDR2 FVKESK. CDR3 DNA: TGTGCCAGCAGCCAGGGACAAGACTACAATGAGCAGTTCTTC. This sequence encodes CASSQGQDYNEQFF.

The rearrangement uses TRBV5-4 and TRBJ2-1; a weak D match, TRBD1 (5 bases). CDR3 size: 16 residues. CDR1 and CDR2 from the germline V gene are SGHNT and YYREEE (reference sequence). V was clipped by 0 bases and J by 3 bases, with 13 bases between them. This CDR3 reads CASSLGGRSDYNEQFF. CDR3 in DNA: TGTGCCAGCAGCTTGGGGGGCCGGAGCGACTACAATGAGCAGTTCTTC.